Below are 3 T cell receptor beta chains sequenced from a single sample in a study of T cell responses to AZD1222 COVID-19 vaccine. The protocol was immunoSEQ multiplex PCR, while the TCRdb copy is restricted to in-frame clones and leaves out a portion. The sample lists about 96,000 clones, approximately 90% seen once, with less than 3% in the top ten. Material: peripheral blood, obtained on day 0 of AZD1222 vaccination. The receptors were sampled from an adult in good health.

V gene TRBV19 combines with J gene TRBJ2-2, with 9 bases that match TRBD1. Trimming took 4 bases from V and 4 from J; bases not matched to a gene: 4. This CDR3 region has 15 residues. Germline V gene data show CDR1 as LNHDA and CDR2 as SQIVND (reference sequence). The CDR3 DNA reads as TGTGCCAGTAGTACCGGGACAGGGCCCACCGGGGAGCTGTTTTTT. It codes for CASSTGTGPTGELFF.

J is TRBJ1-5 and V is TRBV28, with a possible D match to TRBD1 (6 bases). Trimming stripped 6 bases from V and 4 bases from J, with 10 bases between. Germline V gene sequence: CDR1 MDHEN, CDR2 SYDVKM. The CDR3 contains 13 residues. The CDR3 coding sequence is TGTGCCAGCAGAACACAGGGTAATCAGCCCCAGCATTTT. Translating gives CASRTQGNQPQHF. The full variable domain, rest sourced from reference TRBV28 and TRBJ1-5, is DVKVTQSSRYLVKRTGEKVFLECVQDMDHENMFWYRQDPGLGLRLIYFSYDVKMKEKGDIPEGYSVSREKKERFSLILESASTNQTSMYLCASRTQGNQPQHFGDGTRLSIL.

V and J are TRBV2 and TRBJ1-6; 7 bases line up with TRBD1. V lost 5 bases and J lost 8; bases outside the gene matches: 6. The CDR3 totals 14 residues. The germline gives CDR1 SNHLY, CDR2 FYNNEI. CDR3 bases: TGTGCCAGCAGTCCGGGACAGTTGTATTCACCCCTCCACTTT. Translation gives CASSPGQLYSPLHF. The full variable domain, in which reference TRBV2 and TRBJ1-6 provide the parts outside the CDR3, is EPEVTQTPSHQVTQMGQEVILRCVPISNHLYFYWYRQILGQKVEFLVSFYNNEISEKSEIFDDQFSVERPDGSNFTLKIRSTKLEDSAMYFCASSPGQLYSPLHFGNGTRLTVT.